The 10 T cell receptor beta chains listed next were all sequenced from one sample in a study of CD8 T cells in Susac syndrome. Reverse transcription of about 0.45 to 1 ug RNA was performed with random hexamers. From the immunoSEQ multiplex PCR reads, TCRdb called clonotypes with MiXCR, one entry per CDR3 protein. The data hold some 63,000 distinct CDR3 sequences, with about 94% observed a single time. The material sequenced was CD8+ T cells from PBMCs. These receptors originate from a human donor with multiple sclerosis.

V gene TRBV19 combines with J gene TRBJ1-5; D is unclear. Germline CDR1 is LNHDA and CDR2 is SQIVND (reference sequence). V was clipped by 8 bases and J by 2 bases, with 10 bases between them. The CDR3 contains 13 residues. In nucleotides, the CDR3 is TGTGCCAGTCGGCCCCAGGGCAATCAGCCCCAGCATTTT. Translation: CASRPQGNQPQHF.

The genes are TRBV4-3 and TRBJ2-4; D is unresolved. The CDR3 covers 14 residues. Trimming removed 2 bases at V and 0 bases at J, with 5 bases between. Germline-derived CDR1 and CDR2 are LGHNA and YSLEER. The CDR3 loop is CASSQRLAKNIQYF. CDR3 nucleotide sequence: TGCGCCAGCAGCCAAAGATTAGCCAAAAACATTCAGTACTTC.

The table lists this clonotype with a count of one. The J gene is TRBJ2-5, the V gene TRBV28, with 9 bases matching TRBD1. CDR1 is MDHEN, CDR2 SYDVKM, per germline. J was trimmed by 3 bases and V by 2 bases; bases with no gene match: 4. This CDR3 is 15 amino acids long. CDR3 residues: CASSLGWTGEETQYF. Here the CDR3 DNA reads TGTGCCAGCAGTTTAGGGTGGACAGGGGAAGAGACCCAGTACTTC. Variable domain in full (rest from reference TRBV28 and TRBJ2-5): DVKVTQSSRYLVKRTGEKVFLECVQDMDHENMFWYRQDPGLGLRLIYFSYDVKMKEKGDIPEGYSVSREKKERFSLILESASTNQTSMYLCASSLGWTGEETQYFGPGTRLLVL.

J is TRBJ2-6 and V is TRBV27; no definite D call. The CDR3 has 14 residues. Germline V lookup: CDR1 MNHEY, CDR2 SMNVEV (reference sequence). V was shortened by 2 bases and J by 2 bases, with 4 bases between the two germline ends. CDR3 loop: CASSLVPGANVLTF. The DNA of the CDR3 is TGTGCCAGCAGTTTAGTCCCTGGGGCCAACGTCCTGACTTTC.

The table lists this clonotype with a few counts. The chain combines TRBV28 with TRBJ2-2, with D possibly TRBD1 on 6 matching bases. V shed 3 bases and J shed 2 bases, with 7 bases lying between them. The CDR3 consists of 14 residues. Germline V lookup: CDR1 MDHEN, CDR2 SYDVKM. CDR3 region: CASSLGQNTGELFF. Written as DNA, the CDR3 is TGTGCCAGCAGTTTGGGACAAAACACCGGGGAGCTGTTTTTT.

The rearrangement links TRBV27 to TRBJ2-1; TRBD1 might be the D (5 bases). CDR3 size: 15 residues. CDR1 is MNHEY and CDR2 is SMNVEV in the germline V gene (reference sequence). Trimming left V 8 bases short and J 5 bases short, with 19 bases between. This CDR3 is CASRTDLTVHNEQFF. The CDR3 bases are TGTGCCAGCCGAACGGACCTGACAGTACACAATGAGCAGTTCTTC.

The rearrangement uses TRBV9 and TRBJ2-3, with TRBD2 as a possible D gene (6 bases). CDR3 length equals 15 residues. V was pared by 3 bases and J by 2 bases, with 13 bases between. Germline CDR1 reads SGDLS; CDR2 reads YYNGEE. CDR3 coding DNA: TGTGCCAGCAGCGCCAATGGAGGGGTCACAGATACGCAGTATTTT. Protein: CASSANGGVTDTQYF. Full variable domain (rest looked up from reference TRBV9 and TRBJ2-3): DSGVTQTPKHLITATGQRVTLRCSPRSGDLSVYWYQQSLDQGLQFLIQYYNGEERAKGNILERFSAQQFPDLHSELNLSSLELGDSALYFCASSANGGVTDTQYFGPGTRLTVL.

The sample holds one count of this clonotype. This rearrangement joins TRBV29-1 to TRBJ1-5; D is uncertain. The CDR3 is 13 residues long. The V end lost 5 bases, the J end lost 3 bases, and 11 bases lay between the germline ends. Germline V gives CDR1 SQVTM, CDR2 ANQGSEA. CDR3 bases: TGCAGCGTTTTACCATTAAACAATCAGCCCCAGCATTTT. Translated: CSVLPLNNQPQHF.

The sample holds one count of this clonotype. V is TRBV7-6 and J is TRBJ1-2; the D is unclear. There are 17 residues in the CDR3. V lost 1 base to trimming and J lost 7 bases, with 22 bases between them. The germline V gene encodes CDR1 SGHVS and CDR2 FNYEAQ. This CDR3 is CASSLVMPLLGVGGYTF. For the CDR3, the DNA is TGTGCCAGCAGCTTAGTGATGCCCTTGCTCGGGGTAGGTGGCTACACCTTC.

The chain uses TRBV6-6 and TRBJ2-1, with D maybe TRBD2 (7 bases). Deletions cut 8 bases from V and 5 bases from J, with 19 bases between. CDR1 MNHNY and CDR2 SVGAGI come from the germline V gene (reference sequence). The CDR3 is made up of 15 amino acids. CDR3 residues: CASWEGGRPHNEQFF. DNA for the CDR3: TGTGCCAGCTGGGAGGGGGGCCGACCTCACAATGAGCAGTTCTTC.